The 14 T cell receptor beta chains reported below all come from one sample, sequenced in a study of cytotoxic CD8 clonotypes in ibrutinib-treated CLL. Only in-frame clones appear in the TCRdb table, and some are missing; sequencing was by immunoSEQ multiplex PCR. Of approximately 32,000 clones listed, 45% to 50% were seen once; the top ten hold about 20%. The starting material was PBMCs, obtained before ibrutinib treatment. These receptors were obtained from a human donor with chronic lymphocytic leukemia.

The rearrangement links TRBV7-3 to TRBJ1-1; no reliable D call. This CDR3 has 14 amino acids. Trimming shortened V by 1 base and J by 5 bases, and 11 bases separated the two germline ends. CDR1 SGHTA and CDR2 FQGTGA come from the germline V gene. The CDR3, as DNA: TGTGCCAGCAGCTTAAGAGCGGGGATAACTGAAGCTTTCTTT. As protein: CASSLRAGITEAFF.

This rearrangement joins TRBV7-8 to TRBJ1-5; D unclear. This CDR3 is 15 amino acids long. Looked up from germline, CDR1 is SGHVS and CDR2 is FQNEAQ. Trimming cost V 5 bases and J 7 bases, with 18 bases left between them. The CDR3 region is CASSQTQAVGQPQHF. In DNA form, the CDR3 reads TGTGCCAGCAGCCAAACCCAGGCAGTCGGGCAGCCCCAGCATTTT.

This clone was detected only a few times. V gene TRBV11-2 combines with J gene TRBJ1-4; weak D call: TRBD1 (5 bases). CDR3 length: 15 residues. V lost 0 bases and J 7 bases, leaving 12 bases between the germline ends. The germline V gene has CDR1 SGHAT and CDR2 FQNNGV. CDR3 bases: TGTGCCAGCAGCTTAGATCTTAGGGGCGGTGAAAAACTGTTTTTT. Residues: CASSLDLRGGEKLFF. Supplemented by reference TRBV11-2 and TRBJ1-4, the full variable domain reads EAGVAQSPRYKIIEKRQSVAFWCNPISGHATLYWYQQILGQGPKLLIQFQNNGVVDDSQLPKDRFSAERLKGVDSTLKIQPAKLEDSAVYLCASSLDLRGGEKLFFGSGTQLSVL.

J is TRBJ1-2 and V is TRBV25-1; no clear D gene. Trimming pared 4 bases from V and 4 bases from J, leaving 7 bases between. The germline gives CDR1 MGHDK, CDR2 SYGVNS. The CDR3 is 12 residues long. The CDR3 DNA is TGTGCCAGCAGTGTATCTGGCTATGGCTACACCTTC. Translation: CASSVSGYGYTF.

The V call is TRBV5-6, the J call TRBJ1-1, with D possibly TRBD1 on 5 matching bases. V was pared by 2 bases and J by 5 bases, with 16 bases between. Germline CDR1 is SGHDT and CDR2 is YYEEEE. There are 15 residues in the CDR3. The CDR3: CASSLGRREGTEAFF. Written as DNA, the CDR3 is TGTGCCAGCAGCTTAGGTAGGAGGGAGGGGACTGAAGCTTTCTTT. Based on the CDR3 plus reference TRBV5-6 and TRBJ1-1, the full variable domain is DAGVTQSPTHLIKTRGQQVTLRCSPKSGHDTVSWYQQALGQGPQFIFQYYEEEERQRGNFPDRFSGHQFPNYSSELNVNALLLGDSALYLCASSLGRREGTEAFFGQGTRLTVV.

The CDR3, as DNA: TGCGCCAGCAGCTTGGGGTTCCAACAGGGAGTTGGGGAGACCCAGTACTTC. Translation gives CASSLGFQQGVGETQYF. The chain recombines TRBV5-1 with TRBJ2-5; tentative D call: TRBD1 (6 bases). Germline CDR1 and CDR2: SGHRS and YFSETQ. The CDR3 extends over 17 amino acids. Deletions cut 0 bases from V and 5 bases from J, with 20 bases between.

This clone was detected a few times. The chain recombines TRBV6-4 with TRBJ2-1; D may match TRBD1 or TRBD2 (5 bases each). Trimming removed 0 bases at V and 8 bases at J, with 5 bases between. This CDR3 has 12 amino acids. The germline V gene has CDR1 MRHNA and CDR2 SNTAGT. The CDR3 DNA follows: TGTGCCAGCAGTGACTCGGGGGATGAGCAGTTCTTC. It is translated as CASSDSGDEQFF.

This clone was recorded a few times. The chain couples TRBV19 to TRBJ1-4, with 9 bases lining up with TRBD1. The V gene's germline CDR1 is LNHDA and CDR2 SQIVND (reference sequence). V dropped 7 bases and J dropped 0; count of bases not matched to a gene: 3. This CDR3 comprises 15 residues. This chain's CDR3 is CASTTGGATNEKLFF. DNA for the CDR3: TGTGCCAGTACCACAGGGGGCGCAACTAATGAAAAACTGTTTTTT.

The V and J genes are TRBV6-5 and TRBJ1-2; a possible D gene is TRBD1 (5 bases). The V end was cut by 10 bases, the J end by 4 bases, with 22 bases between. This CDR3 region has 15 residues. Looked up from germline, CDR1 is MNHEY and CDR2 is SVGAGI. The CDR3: CATFPGGARFYGYTF. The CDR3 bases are TGTGCCACCTTCCCCGGAGGGGCGCGGTTCTATGGCTACACCTTC.

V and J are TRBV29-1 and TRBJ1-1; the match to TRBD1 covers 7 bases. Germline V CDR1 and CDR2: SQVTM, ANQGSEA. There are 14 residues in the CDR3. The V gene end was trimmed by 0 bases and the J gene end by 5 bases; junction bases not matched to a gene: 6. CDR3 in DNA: TGCAGCGTTGAAGACGGGGCAGGGGGTACTGAAGCTTTCTTT. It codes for CSVEDGAGGTEAFF.

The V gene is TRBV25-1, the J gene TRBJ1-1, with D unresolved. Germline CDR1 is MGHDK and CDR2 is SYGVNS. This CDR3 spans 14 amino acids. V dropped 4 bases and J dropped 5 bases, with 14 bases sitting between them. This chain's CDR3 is CASSAFNLGTEAFF. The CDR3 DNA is TGTGCCAGCAGTGCCTTTAACTTAGGGACTGAAGCTTTCTTT.

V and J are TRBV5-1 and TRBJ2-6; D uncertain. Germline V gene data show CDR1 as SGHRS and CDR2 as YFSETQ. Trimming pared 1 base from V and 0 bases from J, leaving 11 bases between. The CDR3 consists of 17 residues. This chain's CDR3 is CASSLTAISSGANVLTF. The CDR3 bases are TGCGCCAGCAGCTTGACGGCTATTAGCTCTGGGGCCAACGTCCTGACTTTC.

The CDR3 region is CASSLLPSGGGTDTQYF. In DNA form, the CDR3 reads TGTGCCAGCAGTTTATTGCCTAGCGGGGGGGGCACAGATACGCAGTATTTT. The chain has TRBV27 and TRBJ2-3; 12 positions agree with TRBD2. Germline V gene lookup returns CDR1 MNHEY and CDR2 SMNVEV (reference sequence). Trimming took 1 base from V and 1 from J; bases not matched to a gene: 3. The CDR3 loop spans 17 amino acids.

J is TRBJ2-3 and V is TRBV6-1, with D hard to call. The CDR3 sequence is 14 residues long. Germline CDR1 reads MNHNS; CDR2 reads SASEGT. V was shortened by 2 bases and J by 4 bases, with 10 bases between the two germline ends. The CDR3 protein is CASSEFRNPDTQYF. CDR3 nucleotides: TGTGCCAGCAGTGAATTTAGGAACCCAGATACGCAGTATTTT.